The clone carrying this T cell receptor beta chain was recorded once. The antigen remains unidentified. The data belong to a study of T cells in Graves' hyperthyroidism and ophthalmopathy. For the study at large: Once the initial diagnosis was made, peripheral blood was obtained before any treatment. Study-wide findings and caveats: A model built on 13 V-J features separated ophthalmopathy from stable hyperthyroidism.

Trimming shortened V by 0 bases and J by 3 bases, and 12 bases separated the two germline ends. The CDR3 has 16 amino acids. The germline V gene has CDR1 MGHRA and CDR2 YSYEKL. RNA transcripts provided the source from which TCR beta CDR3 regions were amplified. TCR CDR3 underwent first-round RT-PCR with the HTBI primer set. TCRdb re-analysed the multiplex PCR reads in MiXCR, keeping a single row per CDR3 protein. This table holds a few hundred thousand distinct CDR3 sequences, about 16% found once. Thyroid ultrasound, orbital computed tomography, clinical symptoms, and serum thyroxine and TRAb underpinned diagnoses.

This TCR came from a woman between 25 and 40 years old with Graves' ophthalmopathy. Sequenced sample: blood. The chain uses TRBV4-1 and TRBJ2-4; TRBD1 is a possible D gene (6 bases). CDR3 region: CASSQDRGFGKNIQYF. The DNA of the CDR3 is TGCGCCAGCAGCCAAGATAGGGGGTTCGGCAAAAACATTCAGTACTTC.